The present TCR beta chain was sequenced within a study of cytomegalovirus exposure and HLA in healthy donors. A note on this clone: Its antigen is currently unknown.

V dropped 10 bases and J dropped 7 bases, with 16 bases sitting between them. This CDR3 has 12 amino acids. The V gene's germline CDR1 is WSHSY and CDR2 SAAADI. Study outcomes and limitations: Researchers had no immune exposure information except CMV serostatus available. The dataset shows that most TCR sequences were rare, while some public TCRs occurred in many donors.

PCR used 60 Vbeta primers and 13 Jbeta primers. TCRdb's table, derived via immunoSEQ multiplex PCR, lists solely in-frame clones and lacks some. The repertoire holds a few hundred thousand clones, with over 75% as singletons. The specimen sequenced was PBMCs. The clonotype was recovered from a woman between 25 and 40 years old in good health and CMV-seronegative. The chain combines TRBV10-2 with TRBJ1-2; a weak D match, TRBD1 (6 bases). The CDR3 coding sequence is TGCGCCACCTCACAGGGATCTCGTGGCTACACCTTC. It is translated as CATSQGSRGYTF.